Each of the 21 T cell receptor beta chains below was sequenced from the same sample in a study of T cells after yellow fever vaccination. Via MiXCR, TCRdb re-called the 5' RACE reads, giving one row per CDR3 protein. The top ten clones hold around 3.5% of a sample with about 260,000 distinct CDR3 sequences, approximately 5.2% of them seen once. Sequences were derived from CD4+ T cells sorted from PBMCs, sampled on the day of the yellow fever booster vaccination. These receptors all come from a man between 18 and 29 years old who received the YFV17D yellow fever vaccine.

The V and J genes are TRBV6-1 and TRBJ1-1; TRBD1 is a possible D gene (6 bases). V was shortened by 7 bases and J by 1 base, with 10 bases between the two germline ends. The CDR3 has 13 amino acids. Germline assignment: CDR1 MNHNS and CDR2 SASEGT. The DNA for the CDR3 is TGTGCCAGCACTGCACAGGGGAACACTGAAGCTTTCTTT. Protein: CASTAQGNTEAFF.

The chain combines TRBV5-5 with TRBJ2-5; D not resolved. V lost 1 base and J lost 1, with 14 bases in between. The germline gives CDR1 SGHKS, CDR2 YYEKEE (reference sequence). The CDR3 sequence is 16 residues long. The CDR3 region is CASSLLGSTLQETQYF. CDR3 nucleotide sequence: TGTGCCAGCAGCTTGTTAGGTTCCACACTCCAAGAGACCCAGTACTTC.

This clonotype has only a few counts. The genes are TRBV3-1 and TRBJ1-2; 12 bases line up with TRBD1. V trimming: 0 bases; J trimming: 4 bases; junction bases outside the gene matches: 12. Germline V CDR1 and CDR2: LGHDT, YNNKEL (reference sequence). This CDR3 has 19 amino acids. CDR3 nucleotides: TGTGCCAGCAGCCAAGATTGGGCCGGGACAGGGGGCGAGTCCTATGGCTACACCTTC. This encodes CASSQDWAGTGGESYGYTF.

This clonotype was counted at least ten times. The rearrangement links TRBV7-8 to TRBJ2-7; 7 bases are shared with TRBD2. V lost 4 bases and J lost 3; bases outside the gene matches: 3. The CDR3 is 13 amino acids. CDR1 SGHVS and CDR2 FQNEAQ come from the germline V gene. This CDR3 is CASSSWTSYEQYV. In DNA form, the CDR3 reads TGTGCCAGCAGCTCATGGACTAGCTACGAGCAGTACGTC.

This clonotype was found a few times. The rearrangement joins TRBV20-1 to TRBJ2-1, with 8 bases lining up with TRBD2. Trimming at V came to 0 bases and at J to 0 bases, leaving 4 bases not matched to a gene. This CDR3 is built from 16 residues. The germline CDR1 and CDR2 sequences are DFQATT and SNEGSKA (reference sequence). The CDR3 spells CSARDLSGGSYNEQFF. CDR3 coding DNA: TGCAGTGCTAGAGATCTGAGCGGGGGCTCCTACAATGAGCAGTTCTTC.

This clonotype was counted at least ten times. CDR3 sequence reads: CASSPGGFPYEQYF. CDR3 nucleotides: TGTGCCAGCAGCCCGGGAGGGTTTCCCTACGAGCAGTACTTC. This chain uses TRBV12-3 or TRBV12-4 with TRBJ2-7; 8 positions match TRBD2. V was clipped by 6 bases and J by 2 bases; unmatched bases: 6. CDR3 length equals 14 residues.

This clonotype showed up many times. This chain uses TRBV7-2 with TRBJ2-6; possibly TRBD1 for D (6 bases). The CDR3 sequence is 15 residues long. The germline gives CDR1 SGHTA, CDR2 FQGNSA. Trimming removed 1 base at V and 3 bases at J, with 7 bases between. Written as DNA, the CDR3 is TGTGCCAGCAGCTTAGTAGGGGGTGGGGCCAACGTCCTGACTTTC. Its translation is CASSLVGGGANVLTF.

This clonotype was seen more than once but under ten times. V is TRBV10-3 and J is TRBJ1-1; a possible D gene is TRBD1 (6 bases). Germline lookup yields CDR1 ENHRY and CDR2 SYGVKD. The CDR3 has 16 residues. V lost 4 bases and J 3 bases, leaving 18 bases between the germline ends. The DNA of the CDR3 is TGTGCCATCAGTGCGGCGTCAGGGGAAGGGGACACTGAAGCTTTCTTT. This sequence encodes CAISAASGEGDTEAFF.

This clonotype was found many times. The chain uses TRBV7-9 and TRBJ2-1; TRBD2 matches at 11 bases. The CDR3 runs to 15 residues. After removal of 5 bases from V and 4 bases from J, the junction contained 4 bases not matched to a gene. Germline CDR1 SEHNR, CDR2 FQNEAQ (reference sequence). The CDR3 reads CASSVRLAGYNEQFF. For the CDR3, the DNA is TGTGCCAGCAGCGTACGACTAGCGGGGTACAATGAGCAGTTCTTC.

The V and J genes are TRBV28 and TRBJ2-3; the D gene is possibly TRBD1 (6 bases). The V end lost 6 bases, the J end lost 0 bases, and 25 bases lay between the germline ends. The germline V gene has CDR1 MDHEN and CDR2 SYDVKM. This CDR3 contains 19 residues. The CDR3 spells CASRPMFLLDGTSTDTQYF. The DNA of the CDR3 is TGTGCCAGCAGACCCATGTTTCTACTGGACGGGACAAGCACAGATACGCAGTATTTT.

This clonotype was detected ten times or more. CDR3 residues: CSVDRNSYNEQFF. The CDR3 bases are TGCAGCGTTGACAGGAACAGCTACAATGAGCAGTTCTTC. This chain links TRBV29-1 with TRBJ2-1; D call uncertain. The length of the CDR3 is 13 residues. V was shortened by 3 bases and J by 3 bases, with 9 bases between the two germline ends. Germline lookup yields CDR1 SQVTM and CDR2 ANQGSEA.

Many counts were recorded for this clonotype. The chain links TRBV7-6 to TRBJ2-1; 7 bases line up with TRBD2. V shed 5 bases and J 5 bases; nucleotides not matched to a gene: 3. Germline V lookup: CDR1 SGHVS, CDR2 FNYEAQ. CDR3 length equals 13 residues. The CDR3 region is CASSRLADNEQFF. CDR3 nucleotide sequence: TGTGCCAGCAGCCGGCTAGCGGACAATGAGCAGTTCTTC.

This chain uses TRBV20-1 with TRBJ2-7; 11 nucleotides line up with TRBD2. This CDR3 contains 14 residues. The V gene's germline CDR1 is DFQATT and CDR2 SNEGSKA (reference sequence). V dropped 5 bases and J dropped 7; count of bases not matched to a gene: 10. CDR3 nucleotide sequence: TGCAGTGCTGCTGTAGCGGGGGGGCCCCGTGAGCAGTACTTC. It translates to CSAAVAGGPREQYF.

This clonotype was observed many times. This chain connects TRBV24-1 to TRBJ2-3, with TRBD1 identical over 8 bases. The CDR3 runs to 14 residues. Germline assignment: CDR1 KGHDR and CDR2 SFDVKD. The ends lost 9 bases at V and 2 bases at J; junction bases unmatched: 6. CDR3 loop: CATVRDRYTDTQYF. The CDR3 coding sequence is TGTGCCACCGTCCGGGACAGGTACACAGATACGCAGTATTTT.

V is TRBV6-6 and J is TRBJ2-7; D may be TRBD1 (6 bases). CDR3 length: 12 residues. Trimming shortened V by 4 bases and J by 3 bases, and 7 bases separated the two germline ends. Germline CDR1 MNHNY, CDR2 SVGAGI (reference sequence). CDR3 amino acids: CASSWDIYEQYV. DNA of the CDR3: TGTGCCAGCAGTTGGGACATCTACGAGCAGTACGTC.

The genes are TRBV20-1 and TRBJ1-5; D unresolved. Germline CDR1 and CDR2: DFQATT and SNEGSKA (reference sequence). CDR3 length: 12 amino acids. V was shortened by 3 bases and J by 4 bases, with 7 bases between the two germline ends. The CDR3 DNA reads as TGCAGTGCTAGTAAGGGAAATCAGCCCCAGCATTTT. Its translation is CSASKGNQPQHF.

The chain has TRBV11-2 and TRBJ2-5; no clear D. This CDR3 has 13 residues. Trimming removed 0 bases from V and 6 bases from J, with 8 bases in between. Germline V gives CDR1 SGHAT, CDR2 FQNNGV. DNA for the CDR3: TGTGCCAGCAGCTTAGAAGTCCGTCAGACCCAGTACTTC. Translation gives CASSLEVRQTQYF.

This clonotype was detected a few times. J is TRBJ1-4 and V is TRBV6-2 or TRBV6-3; 9 nucleotides agree with TRBD1. CDR3 length: 14 amino acids. The junction had 6 bases not matched to a gene; V was cut back by 5 bases and J by 8 bases. CDR1 is MNHEY, CDR2 SVGEGT, per germline. CDR3 residues: CASSRGTGREKLFF. The DNA of the CDR3 is TGTGCCAGCAGTCGCGGGACAGGGAGAGAAAAACTGTTTTTT.

The genes are TRBV20-1 and TRBJ1-4; tentative D call: TRBD1 (6 bases). This CDR3 spans 13 amino acids. V was pared by 6 bases and J by 8 bases, with 16 bases between. CDR1 DFQATT and CDR2 SNEGSKA come from the germline V gene (reference sequence). The DNA of the CDR3 is TGCAGTGCCGCCGGGGGGCGCAGGGAAAAACTGTTTTTT. Protein: CSAAGGRREKLFF.

In this sample, this clonotype turned up many times. This sequence joins TRBV12-3 or TRBV12-4 and TRBJ1-5, with 8 bases that match TRBD1. Losses at the gene ends were 7 bases for V and 3 bases for J; bases not matched to a gene: 5. The CDR3 runs to 14 residues. The CDR3 DNA sequence: TGTGCCAGCACCCTGACAGGGGACAATCAGCCCCAGCATTTT. Protein sequence: CASTLTGDNQPQHF.

The CDR3 DNA is TGTGCCAGCAGCCACAGACCGAGCTATACGCAGTATTTT. As protein: CASSHRPSYTQYF. V is TRBV14 and J is TRBJ2-3; D is undetermined. Germline values: CDR1 SGHDN, CDR2 FVKESK. V was pared by 3 bases and J by 7 bases, with 11 bases between. This CDR3 region has 13 residues.